The 32 T cell receptor beta chains presented below share a single source sample, sequenced in a study of regulatory T cells in long-lasting Graves disease. Arm-PCR with iRepertoire HTBI primers amplified the CDR3 regions for these TCR beta libraries. TCRdb re-called the multiplex PCR reads through MiXCR, storing one row per CDR3 protein. The table records about 470,000 distinct CDR3 sequences, about a fifth of them present only once. Regarding time point: persistent/refractory GD, antithyroid drugs over 5 years with positive TRAb. PBMC-derived RNA was used for the TCR library. The source material was peripheral blood mononuclear cells (PBMCs), sampled when the disease was refractory, from a patient treated with antithyroid drugs. The receptors were gathered from a female donor with Graves disease.

The V call is TRBV12-5, the J call TRBJ2-2; possibly TRBD2 for D (7 bases). V lost 0 bases to trimming and J lost 5 bases, with 13 bases between them. CDR1 and CDR2 from the germline V gene are LGHNT and FRNRAP. This CDR3 is built from 16 residues. The CDR3 coding sequence is TGTGCTAGTGGTTTGGTAACAAGGGGGGGGACCGGGGAGCTGTTTTTT. Amino acids: CASGLVTRGGTGELFF. Using reference TRBV12-5 and TRBJ2-2 for the parts outside the CDR3, the full variable domain is DARVTQTPRHKVTEMGQEVTMRCQPILGHNTVFWYRQTMMQGLELLAYFRNRAPLDDSGMPKDRFSAEMPDATLATLKIQPSEPRDSAVYFCASGLVTRGGTGELFFGEGSRLTVL.

This clonotype was found many times. The chain carries TRBV4-3 and TRBJ1-2; D is unclear. CDR3 size: 13 residues. Germline V gene lookup returns CDR1 LGHNA and CDR2 YSLEER. The ends were cut back, 2 bases at V and 1 base at J, with 5 bases in the middle. The CDR3 region is CASSQQVNYGYTF. CDR3 DNA sequence: TGCGCCAGCAGCCAACAGGTTAACTATGGCTACACCTTC.

V is TRBV5-4 and J is TRBJ2-7, with 7 bases that match TRBD2. From germline, CDR1 is SGHNT and CDR2 YYREEE (reference sequence). V gave up 2 bases and J gave up 1 base; unmatched junction bases: 9. The CDR3 has 16 amino acids. The CDR3 spells CASSFVWLAVSYEQYF. In DNA form, the CDR3 reads TGTGCCAGCAGCTTTGTTTGGCTAGCGGTTTCCTACGAGCAGTACTTC. Drawing the rest from reference TRBV5-4 and TRBJ2-7, the complete variable domain is ETGVTQSPTHLIKTRGQQVTLRCSSQSGHNTVSWYQQALGQGPQFIFQYYREEENGRGNFPPRFSGLQFPNYSSELNVNALELDDSALYLCASSFVWLAVSYEQYFGPGTRLTVT.

About this clonotype itself: A single base separates this from a much larger clone, so it may be a read error. The CDR3 DNA follows: TGTGCCAGCAGCTACACCCCCTACGAGCAGTACTTC. Its protein product is CASSYTPYEQYF. V is TRBV12-3 or TRBV12-4 and J is TRBJ2-7; D unresolved. Trimming took off 6 bases at V and 2 bases at J, with 8 bases between the two ends. The CDR3 spans 12 residues.

In its sample, this clonotype was seen many times. The CDR3 sequence: CASSEIGYEQYF. The CDR3 DNA sequence: TGTGCCAGCAGTGAAATTGGTTACGAGCAGTACTTC. V usage is TRBV6-1 and J usage is TRBJ2-7, with D hard to call. Per the germline V gene, CDR1 is MNHNS and CDR2 is SASEGT. The CDR3 consists of 12 residues. Trimming stripped 2 bases from V and 4 bases from J, with 6 bases between.

This chain links TRBV28 with TRBJ2-7, with TRBD2 matching 14 bases. The germline CDR1 and CDR2 sequences are MDHEN and SYDVKM. The CDR3 spans 14 residues. The V gene end was trimmed by 6 bases and the J gene end by 5 bases; junction bases not matched to a gene: 3. The CDR3 reads CASRGLAGVDEQYF. In DNA form, the CDR3 reads TGTGCCAGCAGGGGACTAGCGGGAGTAGACGAGCAGTACTTC.

This clonotype was recorded at least ten times. The rearrangement joins TRBV7-3 to TRBJ1-2, with TRBD1 as a possible D gene (6 bases). V dropped 5 bases and J dropped 2 bases, with 24 bases sitting between them. The germline V gene has CDR1 SGHTA and CDR2 FQGTGA. CDR3 length: 18 residues. The chain's CDR3 is CASSIPEGGNSLNYGYTF. The CDR3 bases are TGTGCCAGCAGCATACCTGAAGGGGGTAACTCCCTCAACTATGGCTACACCTTC.

The chain links TRBV19 to TRBJ1-5; possible D gene TRBD1, 5 bases. The V end lost 6 bases, the J end lost 0 bases, and 12 bases lay between the germline ends. CDR1 and CDR2 (germline): LNHDA, SQIVND (reference sequence). CDR3 length equals 15 residues. The CDR3 nucleotides read TGTGCCAGTAGCTATTATGACAGTAGCAATCAGCCCCAGCATTTT. This gives the protein CASSYYDSSNQPQHF.

In the case of this clonotype: This sequence may be a read error, since a much larger clone differs from it by one base. The chain couples TRBV7-3 to TRBJ2-2; D gene ambiguous. The CDR3 has 17 residues. Germline values: CDR1 SGHTA, CDR2 FQGTGA. The V and J ends lost 0 bases and 6 bases respectively, with 17 bases between them. The CDR3: CASSLTPLISLSGELFF. CDR3 in DNA: TGTGCCAGCAGCTTAACGCCGCTAATTAGTCTCTCCGGGGAGCTGTTTTTT.

This clonotype came up a few times. The gene calls are TRBV29-1 and TRBJ1-1, with TRBD1 matching 7 bases. CDR1 and CDR2 (germline): SQVTM, ANQGSEA. The CDR3 has 12 amino acids. As DNA, the CDR3 is TGCAGTGCGAGGGGGCTGGGCACTGAAGCTTTCTTT. As protein: CSARGLGTEAFF.

This clonotype has only a few counts. This rearrangement joins TRBV6-1 to TRBJ1-1, with TRBD1 as a possible D gene (6 bases). Germline V lookup: CDR1 MNHNS, CDR2 SASEGT. The CDR3 length is 12 residues. Trimming shortened V by 7 bases and J by 8 bases, and 14 bases separated the two germline ends. The CDR3 region is CASTPGGKEAFF. For the CDR3, the DNA is TGTGCCAGCACCCCCGGGGGCAAGGAAGCTTTCTTT.

The table lists this clonotype with many counts. This CDR3 is CASSTLPDRVVSPLHF. In DNA form, the CDR3 reads TGTGCCAGCAGTACACTTCCGGACAGGGTGGTGTCACCCCTCCACTTT. This chain connects TRBV6-1 to TRBJ1-6; 8 nucleotides line up with TRBD1. From germline, CDR1 is MNHNS and CDR2 SASEGT. The CDR3 extends over 16 amino acids. Germline trimming cut 5 bases from V and 10 bases from J; bases unmatched to any gene: 13.

In the case of this clonotype: A much more abundant neighbour one base away suggests this may be a read error. The conserved final phenylalanine or tryptophan is absent from the CDR3, which likely points to a read error. This chain connects TRBV20-1 to TRBJ1-5; no definite D call. V dropped 6 bases and J dropped 2 bases, with 17 bases sitting between them. Germline loops: CDR1 DFQATT, CDR2 SNEGSKA (reference sequence). The CDR3 runs 15 residues. In DNA form, the CDR3 reads TGCAGTGCCTACAGCATTTCGGGCGGCAATCAGCCCCAGCATCTT. Translating gives CSAYSISGGNQPQHL.

In its sample, this clonotype was seen a few times. The germline gene is not matched at one end of the junction; a read error may be the cause. V and J are TRBV11-2 and TRBJ2-5; 10 bases match TRBD2. Germline values: CDR1 SGHAT, CDR2 FQNNGV. CDR3 size: 16 residues. CDR3 protein: CASSQPPSGSLETQYF. The CDR3 nucleotides are TGCGCCAGCAGCCAACCACCTAGCGGGAGTCTGGAGACCCAGTACTTC.

The chain couples TRBV28 to TRBJ2-2, with TRBD1 matching over 8 bases. Germline CDR1 and CDR2: MDHEN and SYDVKM. The CDR3 has 13 residues. Unmatched junction bases numbered 13, after V lost 6 bases and J lost 16 bases. This CDR3 reads CASSRPLQDRAFF. CDR3 DNA sequence: TGTGCCAGCAGCCGACCGCTTCAGGACAGGGCGTTTTTT.

The chain employs TRBV11-2 and TRBJ2-2, with TRBD2 matching over 8 bases. Germline V gene lookup returns CDR1 SGHAT and CDR2 FQNNGV. The CDR3 is made up of 15 amino acids. Losses at the gene ends were 0 bases for V and 7 bases for J; bases not matched to a gene: 4. CDR3 sequence reads: CASSLEAGAGGELFF. CDR3 sequence (DNA): TGTGCCAGCAGCTTAGAAGCGGGAGCTGGCGGGGAGCTGTTTTTT.

The chain combines TRBV29-1 with TRBJ2-1, with D maybe TRBD1 (5 bases). The germline CDR1 and CDR2 sequences are SQVTM and ANQGSEA. Trimming took off 3 bases at V and 7 bases at J, with 10 bases between the two ends. This CDR3 spans 12 amino acids. CDR3 residues: CSVEARVNEQFF. In DNA, the CDR3 is TGCAGCGTTGAGGCCAGGGTGAATGAGCAGTTCTTC.

This clonotype was seen repeatedly, ten times or more. V gene TRBV2 combines with J gene TRBJ1-2; 12 bases agree with TRBD1. In germline, CDR1 is SNHLY, CDR2 FYNNEI. V lost 10 bases, J lost 6 bases, and 6 bases stayed unmatched. The CDR3 sequence is 13 residues long. The CDR3 here is CATWDRGLHGYTF. The CDR3 coding sequence is TGTGCCACCTGGGACAGGGGGCTTCATGGCTACACCTTC.

This clonotype was counted at least ten times. The chain uses TRBV7-2 and TRBJ1-2, with a tentative D call TRBD1 (5 bases). Germline CDR1 and CDR2: SGHTA and FQGNSA. CDR3 length equals 14 residues. Deletions cut 2 bases from V and 8 bases from J, with 15 bases between. The CDR3 sequence: CASSLMSRGYGYTF. The CDR3 DNA follows: TGTGCCAGCAGCTTAATGTCGAGGGGATACGGCTACACCTTC.

The chain carries TRBV6-1 and TRBJ2-5; D is unclear. Germline V gene data show CDR1 as MNHNS and CDR2 as SASEGT. V was cut by 7 bases and J by 4 bases, with 13 bases left in between. The CDR3 has 13 residues. The CDR3 bases are TGTGCCAGCAAGCGAACAGCAGGAGAGACCCAGTACTTC. This sequence encodes CASKRTAGETQYF.

DNA for the CDR3: TGTGCCAGCAGTCGGACGACCTTCCCAGATACGCAGTATTTT. Residues: CASSRTTFPDTQYF. The rearrangement links TRBV6-1 to TRBJ2-3; D gene uncertain. Germline V gives CDR1 MNHNS, CDR2 SASEGT. V lost 5 bases to trimming and J lost 4 bases, with 13 bases between them. The CDR3 contains 14 residues.

In its sample, this clonotype was seen many times. The rearrangement joins TRBV7-9 to TRBJ1-4, with 8 bases identical to TRBD1. V lost 9 bases to trimming and J lost 6 bases; unmatched junction nucleotides: 9. Germline CDR1 and CDR2: SEHNR and FQNEAQ (reference sequence). The CDR3 is 14 residues long. Written as DNA, the CDR3 is TGTGCCAGTAGTATCGGGACAGGTTATGAAAAACTGTTTTTT. Translated, it gives CASSIGTGYEKLFF.

This clonotype came up a few times. The chain carries TRBV20-1 and TRBJ2-2; D unclear. Trimming took 6 bases from V and 7 from J, leaving 12 bases between them. Germline CDR1 is DFQATT and CDR2 is SNEGSKA (reference sequence). The CDR3 is 12 amino acids. The DNA for the CDR3 is TGCAGTGCACGTTTTAGGTTCGGGGAGCTGTTTTTT. It encodes CSARFRFGELFF.

This clonotype was observed a few times. This chain uses TRBV25-1 with TRBJ1-5; TRBD1 matches at 9 bases. The CDR3 consists of 16 residues. J gave up 2 bases and V 6 bases, and 8 bases lay outside the gene matches. The V gene's germline CDR1 is MGHDK and CDR2 SYGVNS. The DNA of the CDR3 is TGTGCCAGCAGGGCTCGACAGGGGGTTGGCAATCAGCCCCAGCATTTT. Translated: CASRARQGVGNQPQHF.

This clonotype was detected many times. The V and J genes are TRBV28 and TRBJ2-7; no clear D gene. The CDR3 length is 13 residues. Trimming removed 1 base at V and 2 bases at J, with 6 bases between. Per germline, CDR1 MDHEN and CDR2 SYDVKM. The CDR3 protein is CASSLSDTYEQYF. In DNA form, the CDR3 reads TGTGCCAGCAGTTTATCGGATACCTACGAGCAGTACTTC.

Many counts were recorded for this clonotype. The V gene is TRBV28, the J gene TRBJ2-7; the match to TRBD2 covers 15 bases. J was trimmed by 7 bases and V by 6 bases; bases with no gene match: 7. The CDR3 consists of 15 residues. The germline V gene has CDR1 MDHEN and CDR2 SYDVKM. The CDR3 region has the DNA TGTGCCAGCAGCCCCGGGACTAGCGGGAGGTGGGAGCAGTACTTC. It codes for CASSPGTSGRWEQYF.

This clonotype was counted at least ten times. V usage is TRBV20-1 and J usage is TRBJ2-7; D perhaps matches TRBD2 (7 bases). V shed 6 bases and J shed 6 bases, with 21 bases lying between them. The CDR3 extends over 14 amino acids. Germline CDR1 is DFQATT and CDR2 is SNEGSKA (reference sequence). The CDR3 protein is CSAIPGGQGREQYF. The CDR3 region has the DNA TGCAGTGCCATACCCGGGGGGCAGGGGCGCGAGCAGTACTTC.

This sequence joins TRBV9 and TRBJ2-7; the match to TRBD2 covers 7 bases. CDR3 size: 14 residues. V lost 7 bases and J lost 5; bases outside the gene matches: 12. Germline assignment: CDR1 SGDLS and CDR2 YYNGEE. The CDR3 protein is CASGEGVSQHEQYF. In DNA form, the CDR3 reads TGTGCCAGCGGGGAGGGAGTGTCTCAGCACGAGCAGTACTTC.

The chain employs TRBV6-5 and TRBJ1-1; D is unresolved. Germline V CDR1 and CDR2: MNHEY, SVGAGI. V was shortened by 2 bases and J by 4 bases, with 14 bases between the two germline ends. This CDR3 spans 15 amino acids. The CDR3 nucleotides are TGTGCCAGCAGTTACCAGGCGGGTTCGGGCACTGAAGCTTTCTTT. Amino acids: CASSYQAGSGTEAFF.

This chain joins TRBV20-1 and TRBJ1-3; no definite D call. This CDR3 has 12 amino acids. Germline loops: CDR1 DFQATT, CDR2 SNEGSKA (reference sequence). V was cut by 0 bases and J by 3 bases, with 3 bases left in between. CDR3 amino acids: CSARDGGNTIYF. As DNA, the CDR3 is TGCAGTGCTAGAGATGGTGGAAACACCATATATTTT.

Remarks on this clonotype: A read error may be the cause here, since a much bigger clone is one base away. The rearrangement links TRBV2 to TRBJ1-2; 9 bases agree with TRBD1. CDR1 and CDR2 (germline): SNHLY, FYNNEI. Trimming at V came to 5 bases and at J to 4 bases, leaving 2 bases not matched to a gene. The CDR3 length is 13 residues. The CDR3 DNA reads as TGTGCCAGCAGTTACAGGGGGCCCTATGGCTACACCTTC. It specifies CASSYRGPYGYTF.

The chain recombines TRBV19 with TRBJ2-3; 9 bases line up with TRBD2. Trimming removed 6 bases from V and 2 bases from J; junction bases left unmatched: 3. This CDR3 is built from 14 residues. Per the germline V gene, CDR1 is LNHDA and CDR2 is SQIVND (reference sequence). The CDR3 nucleotides read TGTGCCAGTAGACGGACTAGCGCCACAGATACGCAGTATTTT. This translates into CASRRTSATDTQYF.